This record concerns one T cell receptor beta chain sequence. Authors' data handling: Reference gene primers were amplified, and this amplification served to estimate nucleated cell counts. The table came from immunoSEQ multiplex PCR; TCRdb's copy has only in-frame clones and leaves some out. V, J and clone size are those of that table, while D and trimming were read from the DNA. Among some 260,000 clones listed, approximately 88% were seen once. This entry comes from a study of blood T cell repertoires in COVID-19. At the level of the study: Researchers got acute and convalescent COVID-19 samples from the United States, Italy and Spain. T cells, B-cell-depleted T cells, or PBMCs supplied cDNA or gDNA.

Sequences were obtained from peripheral blood. The source is a human donor in a cohort sampled during active COVID-19.

The CDR3 spells CACQPTGKGYTF. DNA for the CDR3: TGTGCCTGCCAACCCACAGGGAAAGGCTACACCTTC. V gene TRBV19 combines with J gene TRBJ1-2; perhaps TRBD1 as D (6 bases). The germline V and J ends were trimmed by 11 bases and 8 bases, with 18 bases remaining between them. The germline CDR1 and CDR2 sequences are LNHDA and SQIVND (reference sequence). This CDR3 is 12 amino acids long.